These 21 T cell receptor beta chains were all obtained from the same sample, sequenced in a study of blood T cell repertoires in COVID-19. Profiled with immunoSEQ multiplex PCR; TCRdb holds only in-frame clones, not every one. The table has about 200,000 clones, about 80% seen once. The sample taken for sequencing was peripheral blood. The receptors shown here come from a woman aged 40 to 50 with active or convalescent COVID-19.

CDR3 DNA: TGTGCTAGTGGTTCCGGACATCTATCTAATGAAAAACTGTTTTTT. Translated: CASGSGHLSNEKLFF. This sequence joins TRBV12-5 and TRBJ1-4; tentatively, D is TRBD1 (5 bases). This CDR3 comprises 15 residues. V dropped 4 bases and J dropped 3 bases, with 12 bases sitting between them. Per germline, CDR1 LGHNT and CDR2 FRNRAP.

V usage is TRBV4-3 and J usage is TRBJ2-3; 8 bases are shared with TRBD2. The CDR3 has 16 residues. With V trimmed by 0 bases and J by 0 bases, 2 bases remained unmatched. CDR1 and CDR2 from the germline V gene are LGHNA and YSLEER. Written as DNA, the CDR3 is TGCGCCAGCAGCCAAGAAGTAGCGGGGAGCACAGATACGCAGTATTTT. Protein: CASSQEVAGSTDTQYF.

The CDR3 DNA reads as TGCGCCAGCAGTCGTCCCGAGACAGGGGGGAACACTGAAGCTTTCTTT. Translation gives CASSRPETGGNTEAFF. V is TRBV5-1 and J is TRBJ1-1; the match to TRBD1 covers 9 bases. J gave up 1 base and V 5 bases, and 9 bases lay outside the gene matches. Germline V lookup: CDR1 SGHRS, CDR2 YFSETQ. The CDR3 runs 16 residues.

This rearrangement joins TRBV19 to TRBJ1-2; 9 bases fit TRBD1. The CDR3 runs 15 residues. Germline V gene lookup returns CDR1 LNHDA and CDR2 SQIVND (reference sequence). V lost 9 bases to trimming and J lost 4 bases; unmatched junction nucleotides: 12. CDR3 residues: CASHGGQGRSYGYTF. The CDR3 nucleotides read TGTGCCAGCCACGGCGGACAGGGGCGGTCCTATGGCTACACCTTC.

The genes are TRBV28 and TRBJ2-4; D possibly corresponds to TRBD1 (6 bases). The CDR3 is 13 residues long. CDR1 and CDR2 from the germline V gene are MDHEN and SYDVKM. Trimming left V 7 bases short and J 6 bases short, with 13 bases between. The CDR3 coding sequence is TGTGCCAGCAATGGCCAGGGGAGAAACATTCAGTACTTC. This translates into CASNGQGRNIQYF.

The rearrangement links TRBV6-1 to TRBJ1-5; D remains unclear. This CDR3 spans 11 amino acids. Germline CDR1 MNHNS, CDR2 SASEGT. The V end was cut by 3 bases, the J end by 11 bases, with 8 bases between. CDR3 DNA sequence: TGTGCCAGCAGTGACGGGGAAGCCCAGCATTTT. It specifies CASSDGEAQHF.

The chain employs TRBV5-6 and TRBJ2-1, with TRBD2 matching 7 bases. V was clipped by 0 bases and J by 4 bases; unmatched bases: 13. The CDR3 length is 18 residues. Germline V lookup: CDR1 SGHDT, CDR2 YYEEEE. CDR3 nucleotide sequence: TGTGCCAGCAGCTTGGGCCCTCTGGGAGCGGGAAGTTACAATGAGCAGTTCTTC. This codes for CASSLGPLGAGSYNEQFF.

This chain links TRBV3-1 (or the pseudogene TRBV3-2) with TRBJ1-1; 9 bases are shared with TRBD1. CDR3 size: 13 residues. Losses at the gene ends were 4 bases for V and 10 bases for J; bases not matched to a gene: 7. Looked up from germline, CDR1 is LGHDT and CDR2 is YNNKEL (reference sequence). The CDR3 DNA sequence: TGTGCCAGCAGCCTAAACAGGGGGCAGGGAGCTTTCTTT. This gives the protein CASSLNRGQGAFF.

This rearrangement joins TRBV4-3 to TRBJ1-1, with D perhaps matching TRBD1 (5 bases). CDR1 LGHNA and CDR2 YSLEER come from the germline V gene. This CDR3 has 15 amino acids. Trimming took 0 bases from V and 1 from J, leaving 9 bases between them. The CDR3 DNA follows: TGCGCCAGCAGCCAAGAATGGGGCCAGAACACTGAAGCTTTCTTT. Amino acids: CASSQEWGQNTEAFF.

Regarding this clone: Distinct nucleotide sequences in the sample also encode this CDR3. The chain joins TRBV5-5 to TRBJ1-2; 7 bases align to TRBD1. With V trimmed by 2 bases and J by 8 bases, 6 bases remained unmatched. From germline, CDR1 is SGHKS and CDR2 YYEKEE (reference sequence). This CDR3 is 13 amino acids long. This CDR3 is CASSFTGADGYTF. The CDR3 DNA reads TGTGCCAGCAGCTTTACAGGGGCAGACGGCTACACCTTC.

The chain joins TRBV19 to TRBJ2-3; maybe TRBD2 (7 bases). The germline V and J ends were trimmed by 2 bases and 3 bases, with 12 bases remaining between them. CDR3 length equals 15 residues. CDR1 and CDR2 from the germline V gene are LNHDA and SQIVND (reference sequence). The CDR3 bases are TGTGCCAGTAGTATATGGGGGGGCGCGACAGATACGCAGTATTTT. Translating it yields CASSIWGGATDTQYF.

The chain joins TRBV2 to TRBJ2-1, with D perhaps TRBD2 (7 bases). Germline values: CDR1 SNHLY, CDR2 FYNNEI. V was pared by 3 bases and J by 4 bases, with 13 bases between. The CDR3 has 15 residues. The CDR3 reads CASSEGGQGYNEQFF. The CDR3 region has the DNA TGTGCCAGCAGTGAGGGGGGGCAGGGGTACAATGAGCAGTTCTTC.

The genes are TRBV30 and TRBJ1-2, with D perhaps matching TRBD1 (5 bases). Germline V gene lookup returns CDR1 GTSNPN and CDR2 SVGIG (reference sequence). The V and J ends lost 5 bases and 0 bases respectively, with 7 bases between them. This CDR3 contains 12 residues. CDR3 region: CAWGHSNYGYTF. The CDR3 nucleotides read TGTGCCTGGGGACATTCTAACTATGGCTACACCTTC. Full variable domain (missing parts from reference TRBV30 and TRBJ1-2): SQTIHQWPATLVQPVGSPLSLECTVEGTSNPNLYWYRQAAGRGLQLLFYSVGIGQISSEVPQNLSASRPQDRQFILSSKKLLLSDSGFYLCAWGHSNYGYTFGSGTRLTVV.

The V call is TRBV6-5, the J call TRBJ1-3; D unresolved. The CDR3 totals 13 residues. V lost 0 bases and J 7 bases, leaving 7 bases between the germline ends. Germline V gene lookup returns CDR1 MNHEY and CDR2 SVGAGI. CDR3 residues: CASSYSTGNTIYF. In DNA, the CDR3 is TGTGCCAGCAGTTACTCGACGGGTAACACCATATATTTT.

The chain employs TRBV25-1 and TRBJ2-7, with 9 bases aligning to TRBD1. Germline assignment: CDR1 MGHDK and CDR2 SYGVNS. J lost 0 bases, V lost 3 bases, and 6 bases had no gene match. The CDR3 runs 16 residues. As DNA, the CDR3 is TGTGCCAGCAGTGATCCCGGACAGGGGATCTCCTACGAGCAGTACTTC. It translates to CASSDPGQGISYEQYF.

The genes are TRBV2 and TRBJ1-1; a possible D gene is TRBD1 (6 bases). V shed 6 bases and J shed 5 bases, with 10 bases lying between them. Germline assignment: CDR1 SNHLY and CDR2 FYNNEI. The CDR3 runs to 12 residues. CDR3 bases: TGTGCCAGCAGGGACAGAGGGACTGAAGCTTTCTTT. Translated: CASRDRGTEAFF.

The chain recombines TRBV13 with TRBJ2-7; TRBD2 is a possible D gene (6 bases). CDR1 and CDR2 (germline): PRHDT, FYEKMQ (reference sequence). The length of the CDR3 is 16 residues. V was trimmed by 5 bases and J by 2 bases, leaving 19 bases between them. In DNA, the CDR3 is TGTGCCAGCAGCCCCCCCCGGACTACATCGACCTACGAGCAGTACTTC. Amino acids: CASSPPRTTSTYEQYF.

The chain carries TRBV24-1 and TRBJ2-7; 7 bases align to TRBD2. Germline CDR1 reads KGHDR; CDR2 reads SFDVKD. The CDR3 length is 13 residues. Trimming cost V 10 bases and J 5 bases; bases outside gene matches: 10. CDR3 sequence reads: CATSRGKGNEQYF. The CDR3 coding sequence is TGTGCCACGTCGCGGGGGAAGGGTAACGAGCAGTACTTC.

This clone was detected only once. The chain combines TRBV28 with TRBJ1-2, with 8 bases identical to TRBD1. The CDR3 length is 13 residues. Germline CDR1 is MDHEN and CDR2 is SYDVKM. V shed 8 bases and J 4 bases; nucleotides not matched to a gene: 6. The DNA of the CDR3 is TGTGCCAGCCGACAGGGGACGACCTATGGCTACACCTTC. Protein: CASRQGTTYGYTF.

This sequence joins TRBV14 and TRBJ1-2; D not resolved. Deletions cut 4 bases from V and 5 bases from J, with 8 bases between. The CDR3 loop spans 12 amino acids. Germline CDR1 SGHDN, CDR2 FVKESK. CDR3 residues: CASSPSTYGYTF. The CDR3, as DNA: TGTGCCAGCAGCCCCTCAACTTATGGCTACACCTTC. The full variable domain, with the rest looked up from reference TRBV14 and TRBJ1-2, is EAGVTQFPSHSVIEKGQTVTLRCDPISGHDNLYWYRRVMGKEIKFLLHFVKESKQDESGMPNNRFLAERTGGTYSTLKVQPAELEDSGVYFCASSPSTYGYTFGSGTRLTVV.

The table lists this clone with a few counts. The rearrangement links TRBV11-2 to TRBJ1-1; 9 bases line up with TRBD1. Germline V gene data show CDR1 as SGHAT and CDR2 as FQNNGV. The junction had 8 bases not matched to a gene; V was cut back by 2 bases and J by 1 base. The CDR3 has 17 amino acids. CDR3 DNA sequence: TGTGCCAGCAGCTTACTCCCGGGACAGGGCGCGAACACTGAAGCTTTCTTT. This translates into CASSLLPGQGANTEAFF.